These T cell receptor beta chains were read from a single sample in a study of regulatory T cells in long-lasting Graves disease. MiXCR, applied by TCRdb to the multiplex PCR reads, yields one record per CDR3 protein. The top ten clones hold 25% to 30% of a sample with roughly 360,000 distinct CDR3 sequences, approximately 25% of them seen once. Sequences were derived from peripheral blood mononuclear cells (PBMCs), sampled when the disease was refractory, from a patient treated with antithyroid drugs. These receptors were obtained from a woman between 40 and 50 years old with Graves disease. Both conserved end residues are part of each CDR3. The order of the fields is J gene, V gene, D gene, clone size, CDR3 protein, CDR3 DNA. D genes are given only for firm matches. Clone size appears in some rows only: once, few, many, or a class for an expanded clone.

TRBJ1-2 TRBV28 NA many CASSLSGVRQDGYTF TGTGCCAGCAGTTTATCTGGGGTCAGACAGGATGGCTACACCTTC
TRBJ2-2 TRBV29-1 TRBD2 many CSVGLAGDTGELFF TGCAGCGTTGGACTAGCGGGAGACACCGGGGAGCTGTTTTTT
TRBJ1-1 TRBV6-9 TRBD1 many CASSYYRGRLNTEAFF TGTGCCAGCAGTTACTACAGGGGGAGACTGAACACTGAAGCTTTCTTT
TRBJ1-1 TRBV3-1 TRBD1 many CASSQAGTGIGRTEAFF TGTGCCAGCAGCCAAGCCGGGACAGGAATCGGACGCACTGAAGCTTTCTTT
TRBJ1-1 TRBV4-1 NA NA CASSQGDGWNTEAFF TGCGCCAGCAGCCAAGGGGACGGTTGGAACACTGAAGCTTTCTTT
TRBJ2-2 TRBV7-9 TRBD2 NA CASSKAGGPVGELFF TGTGCCAGCAGCAAAGCGGGAGGGCCGGTCGGGGAGCTGTTTTTT
TRBJ1-1 TRBV6-1 NA many CASRDSHDTEAFF TGTGCCAGCAGGGACAGCCACGACACTGAAGCTTTCTTT
TRBJ2-2 TRBV29-1 NA NA CSGRMDAGELFF TGCAGCGGGCGTATGGACGCCGGGGAGCTGTTTTTT
TRBJ2-7 TRBV19 NA few CASSPSTIHEQYF TGTGCCAGTAGTCCGTCGACGATCCACGAGCAGTACTTC
TRBJ2-7 TRBV11-2 TRBD1 many CASSLAGQGNEQYF TGTGCCAGCAGCTTAGCGGGACAGGGCAACGAGCAGTACTTC
TRBJ2-2 TRBV19 NA NA CASSPQGTGELFF TGTGCCAGTAGTCCCCAGGGAACCGGGGAGCTGTTTTTT
TRBJ2-7 TRBV3-1 TRBD2 NA CASSPGIHGLAGYEQYF TGTGCCAGCAGCCCGGGTATTCATGGACTAGCGGGTTACGAGCAGTACTTC